This is a list of T cell receptor beta chains from one sample in a study of response to subunit inactivated influenza vaccine. TCRdb fed the RT-PCR reads into MiXCR, producing one record per CDR3 protein. Here the sample spans about 700,000 distinct CDR3 sequences, approximately 15% being singletons. The sequences come from PBMCs from blood, collected 11 to 12 days after vaccination. The receptors come from a man aged 45 to 65 who received an inactivated influenza vaccine. CDR3s include the opening cysteine and the closing phenylalanine or tryptophan.

CDR3: CASSWEETQYF
length: 11
V: TRBV7-9
J: TRBJ2-5

CDR3: CASSSSGTGFGYTF
length: 14
V: TRBV7-9
J: TRBJ1-2

CDR3: CASSQVLELATDTQYF
length: 16
V: TRBV4-3
J: TRBJ2-3

CDR3: CASSSLLEQFF
length: 11
V: TRBV11-2
J: TRBJ2-1

CDR3: CASSSPGQGYNEQFF
length: 15
V: TRBV12-3/TRBV12-4
J: TRBJ2-1

CDR3: CASSPTDGNTGELFF
length: 15
V: TRBV28
J: TRBJ2-2

CDR3: CASSPILSGGTYEQYF
length: 16
V: TRBV3-1
J: TRBJ2-7

CDR3: CASSFLAEETQYF
length: 13
V: TRBV5-1
J: TRBJ2-5

CDR3: CSAASGYEQYF
length: 11
V: TRBV29-1
J: TRBJ2-7

CDR3: CASSTGQITDTQYF
length: 14
V: TRBV7-2
J: TRBJ2-3

CDR3: CATSRDQEGPYIQYF
length: 15
V: TRBV15
J: TRBJ2-4

CDR3: CASRYSGTGTTEAFF
length: 15
V: TRBV12-3/TRBV12-4
J: TRBJ1-1

CDR3: CAISESRYPYEQYF
length: 14
V: TRBV10-3
J: TRBJ2-7

CDR3: CASTPLETQYF
length: 11
V: TRBV2
J: TRBJ2-5

CDR3: CASSLMFRRDGETQYF
length: 16
V: TRBV5-1
J: TRBJ2-5

CDR3: CASSQLGQKFSDTQYF
length: 16
V: TRBV14
J: TRBJ2-3